These 22 T cell receptor beta chains share one sample of origin, sequenced in a study of human T cells and chemical hapten exposure. TCRdb independently ran MiXCR on the RACE reads; one entry per CDR3 protein. The sample yields 130,000 or so distinct CDR3 sequences, approximately 10% seen once. The time point: patch test 3, about 24 weeks after DPC sensitization. Indicated treatment: therapeutic diphenylcyclopropenone sensitization with weekly scalp DPC. Sequenced here: whole blood, sampled in connection with sensitization to the hapten diphenylcyclopropenone (DPC). The receptors originated from a woman between 50 and 59 years old with alopecia areata. Some clones in this sample may be carry-over from other donors' samples.

This clonotype came up many times. This rearrangement joins TRBV6-2 or TRBV6-3 to TRBJ2-3; possible D gene TRBD2, 6 bases. Germline V gene lookup returns CDR1 MNHEY and CDR2 SVGEGT. Trimming stripped 7 bases from V and 2 bases from J, with 10 bases between. The CDR3 covers 13 residues. The CDR3 here is CASKAGSTDTQYF. The CDR3, as DNA: TGTGCCAGCAAAGCGGGTTCCACAGATACGCAGTATTTT.

This clonotype came up many times. The gene calls are TRBV12-3 or TRBV12-4 and TRBJ2-5, with D tentatively TRBD1 (6 bases). V shed 3 bases and J shed 2 bases, with 13 bases lying between them. This CDR3 has 15 amino acids. Written as DNA, the CDR3 is TGTGCCAGCAGTTTTAACGGTCAGGGGCAAGAGACCCAGTACTTC. Encoded protein: CASSFNGQGQETQYF.

V and J are TRBV7-2 and TRBJ1-1, with 10 bases matching TRBD1. The CDR3 sequence is 13 residues long. J was trimmed by 6 bases and V by 7 bases; bases with no gene match: 5. Germline values: CDR1 SGHTA, CDR2 FQGNSA. Here the CDR3 reads CASIVTGGSEAFF. The CDR3 nucleotides read TGTGCCAGCATCGTGACAGGGGGCTCTGAAGCTTTCTTT.

In its sample, this clonotype was seen many times. This rearrangement joins TRBV11-2 to TRBJ2-3, with D tentatively TRBD2 (5 bases). Germline V gene data show CDR1 as SGHAT and CDR2 as FQNNGV. This CDR3 has 13 residues. The V end lost 0 bases, the J end lost 7 bases, and 8 bases lay between the germline ends. This chain's CDR3 is CASSLESGNTQYF. CDR3 coding DNA: TGTGCCAGCAGCTTAGAGTCGGGAAATACGCAGTATTTT.

This clonotype was detected a few times. The CDR3 loop is CASSLPDNRDSDTQYF. DNA of the CDR3: TGTGCCAGCAGCTTACCCGACAATAGGGACTCAGATACGCAGTATTTT. The chain carries TRBV7-8 and TRBJ2-3; possibly TRBD2 for D (6 bases). V lost 2 bases and J 4 bases, leaving 16 bases between the germline ends. CDR3 size: 16 residues. In germline, CDR1 is SGHVS, CDR2 FQNEAQ.

This clonotype has a handful of counts. The CDR3 loop reads CASLGLARNEQFF. The CDR3 nucleotides are TGTGCCAGTTTAGGACTAGCAAGGAATGAGCAGTTCTTC. The rearrangement uses TRBV6-5 and TRBJ2-1; 8 bases align to TRBD2. Germline CDR1 is MNHEY and CDR2 is SVGAGI. The J segment lost 7 bases and the V segment lost 9 bases, leaving 8 bases of the junction unmatched. This CDR3 comprises 13 residues.

This clonotype was picked up a small number of times. This chain joins TRBV4-1 and TRBJ1-2, with TRBD1 matching over 10 bases. CDR1 is MGHRA and CDR2 is YSYEKL in the germline V gene. Trimming removed 4 bases from V and 7 bases from J; junction bases left unmatched: 9. The CDR3 covers 15 residues. The DNA for the CDR3 is TGCGCCAGCAGCCTACCCAGGACAGGGGGAGTTGGCTACACCTTC. Its protein product is CASSLPRTGGVGYTF.

As concerns this clonotype: A much larger clone is a single base away; this may be a read error. The V and J genes are TRBV12-3 or TRBV12-4 and TRBJ2-7, with D perhaps matching TRBD2 (6 bases). This CDR3 is 13 amino acids long. V lost 3 bases and J 5 bases, leaving 11 bases between the germline ends. The DNA of the CDR3 is TGTGCCAGCAGTTTTGCGGGGTCCGACGAGCAGTACTTC. Translated: CASSFAGSDEQYF.

This clonotype has only a few counts. V gene TRBV5-1 combines with J gene TRBJ1-1; D unclear. From germline, CDR1 is SGHRS and CDR2 YFSETQ. Trimming removed 4 bases from V and 0 bases from J, with 7 bases in between. The CDR3 is 13 amino acids. The CDR3 bases are TGCGCCAGCAGCGTTGACCTGAACACTGAAGCTTTCTTT. Protein: CASSVDLNTEAFF.

The rearrangement links TRBV29-1 to TRBJ1-1; D remains ambiguous. Trimming pared 4 bases from V and 1 base from J, leaving 10 bases between. The CDR3 has 13 residues. CDR1 and CDR2 from the germline V gene are SQVTM and ANQGSEA. Here the CDR3 DNA reads TGCAGCGTTGCGGTTACTGCGAACACTGAAGCTTTCTTT. Its protein is CSVAVTANTEAFF.

This clonotype has only a few counts. This chain joins TRBV3-1 and TRBJ2-3; 7 bases line up with TRBD2. There are 15 residues in the CDR3. V trimming: 1 base; J trimming: 2 bases; junction bases outside the gene matches: 3. Germline-derived CDR1 and CDR2 are LGHDT and YNNKEL (reference sequence). CDR3 protein: CASSQVRGNTDTQYF. CDR3 bases: TGTGCCAGCAGCCAAGTGCGGGGGAACACAGATACGCAGTATTTT.

The rearrangement joins TRBV3-1 to TRBJ2-7; 7 nucleotides align to TRBD1. CDR3 length: 14 residues. The germline V gene has CDR1 LGHDT and CDR2 YNNKEL (reference sequence). V lost 4 bases and J lost 3; bases outside the gene matches: 6. CDR3: CASSPLGQFYEQYF. The CDR3 nucleotides are TGTGCCAGCAGCCCCCTGGGACAGTTCTACGAGCAGTACTTC.

This clonotype was observed a few times. V gene TRBV9 combines with J gene TRBJ2-1, with D tentatively TRBD2 (6 bases). Germline V gives CDR1 SGDLS, CDR2 YYNGEE. CDR3 size: 18 residues. Trimming stripped 4 bases from V and 4 bases from J, with 24 bases between. The CDR3 sequence is CASSSPQEGLARYNEQFF. CDR3 DNA: TGTGCCAGCAGCTCCCCCCAGGAGGGGCTAGCGAGGTACAATGAGCAGTTCTTC.

This clonotype was counted only a few times. The V gene is TRBV11-2, the J gene TRBJ2-1; possible D gene TRBD1, 5 bases. CDR1 and CDR2 (germline): SGHAT, FQNNGV. V was clipped by 1 base and J by 16 bases, with 14 bases between them. CDR3 length: 12 amino acids. The chain's CDR3 is CASSLGGLVFFF. CDR3 DNA: TGTGCCAGCAGCTTAGGGGGCCTAGTTTTCTTCTTC.

This clonotype has only a few counts. This chain connects TRBV25-1 to TRBJ2-1; 9 bases are a match to TRBD1. From germline, CDR1 is MGHDK and CDR2 SYGVNS. V lost 2 bases and J lost 7; bases outside the gene matches: 3. CDR3 length: 14 residues. DNA for the CDR3: TGTGCCAGCAGTGAAGCACAGGGGGCAAATGAGCAGTTCTTC. Translated, it gives CASSEAQGANEQFF.

In its sample, this clonotype was seen many times. The genes are TRBV29-1 and TRBJ2-3; D unresolved. This CDR3 region has 13 residues. Germline CDR1 is SQVTM and CDR2 is ANQGSEA. The V and J ends lost 6 bases and 0 bases respectively, with 10 bases between them. This chain's CDR3 is CSVCETSTDTQYF. CDR3 bases: TGCAGCGTGTGTGAAACTAGCACAGATACGCAGTATTTT.

There are a few counts of this clonotype. The gene calls are TRBV7-9 and TRBJ1-1; no clear D. Germline V gives CDR1 SEHNR, CDR2 FQNEAQ (reference sequence). V lost 3 bases and J 4 bases, leaving 6 bases between the germline ends. This CDR3 has 12 residues. CDR3 nucleotide sequence: TGTGCCAGCAGCTTCCAGGTCACTGAAGCTTTCTTT. It translates to CASSFQVTEAFF.

This clonotype was seen only a few times. V gene TRBV9 combines with J gene TRBJ1-5; possibly TRBD1 for D (5 bases). Germline CDR1 is SGDLS and CDR2 is YYNGEE. CDR3 length: 16 residues. V dropped 8 bases and J dropped 3 bases, with 21 bases sitting between them. CDR3 in DNA: TGTGCCAGTTCCCCCGGAGTAGGGGCGAACAATCAGCCCCAGCATTTT. Amino acids: CASSPGVGANNQPQHF.

In its sample, this clonotype was seen many times. The chain couples TRBV20-1 to TRBJ2-3; TRBD2 is a possible D gene (5 bases). The V and J ends lost 0 bases and 4 bases respectively, with 17 bases between them. The CDR3 has 16 residues. Germline loops: CDR1 DFQATT, CDR2 SNEGSKA (reference sequence). CDR3 sequence: CSARDHPGLGADTQYF. Written as DNA, the CDR3 is TGCAGTGCTAGAGATCACCCCGGACTCGGCGCAGATACGCAGTATTTT.

This chain connects TRBV14 to TRBJ1-1, with D unresolved. Germline V lookup: CDR1 SGHDN, CDR2 FVKESK. The CDR3 runs 15 residues. V dropped 0 bases and J dropped 2 bases, with 10 bases sitting between them. CDR3 in amino acids: CASSQDSRANTEAFF. The CDR3 nucleotides read TGTGCCAGCAGCCAAGACTCCCGGGCAAACACTGAAGCTTTCTTT.

In its sample, this clonotype was seen a few times. The chain joins TRBV5-5 to TRBJ2-3; perhaps TRBD2 as D (6 bases). Germline values: CDR1 SGHKS, CDR2 YYEKEE (reference sequence). The CDR3 length is 15 residues. The V gene lost 6 bases and the J gene lost 3 bases, with 17 bases spanning the gap. CDR3 region: CASTPLAVGTDTQYF. The CDR3 region has the DNA TGTGCCAGCACCCCCTTAGCGGTTGGGACAGATACGCAGTATTTT.

There are many counts of this clonotype. The chain recombines TRBV9 with TRBJ2-2; weak D call: TRBD2 (6 bases). V was cut by 3 bases and J by 6 bases, with 21 bases left in between. CDR3 length: 17 amino acids. The germline CDR1 and CDR2 sequences are SGDLS and YYNGEE. CDR3 DNA: TGTGCCAGCAGCGAGTCCCTCGGGGGAGCCTTTTCCGGGGAGCTGTTTTTT. Translation gives CASSESLGGAFSGELFF.